The 19 T cell receptor beta chains listed next were all sequenced from one sample in a study of blood T cell repertoires in COVID-19. Libraries were prepared by immunoSEQ multiplex PCR; TCRdb keeps only in-frame clonotypes and omits some of them. Of 270,000 or so clones in the sample, roughly 80% are singletons; the top ten hold around 1.6%. Sample: peripheral blood. The source of these receptors is a human donor with COVID-19, enrolled during active disease. The donor label of this sample is uncertain.

The CDR3 protein is CASSLSSGGAGTGELFF. As DNA, the CDR3 is TGTGCCAGCAGCTTAAGTTCAGGGGGCGCTGGCACCGGGGAGCTGTTTTTT. The genes are TRBV7-3 and TRBJ2-2, with 8 bases identical to TRBD1. Germline CDR1 SGHTA, CDR2 FQGTGA. The CDR3 loop spans 17 amino acids. J lost 4 bases, V lost 1 base, and 8 bases had no gene match.

The chain has TRBV7-2 and TRBJ1-1; 9 bases are a match to TRBD1. Germline V gene lookup returns CDR1 SGHTA and CDR2 FQGNSA. The CDR3 is 14 residues long. V lost 6 bases, J lost 5 bases, and 7 bases stayed unmatched. This CDR3 reads CASRHRGRETEAFF. CDR3 nucleotide sequence: TGTGCCAGCAGACACAGGGGGCGGGAAACTGAAGCTTTCTTT.

The chain recombines TRBV5-1 with TRBJ1-2, with D unresolved. The CDR3 consists of 14 residues. Trimming cost V 4 bases and J 6 bases, with 16 bases left between them. Germline assignment: CDR1 SGHRS and CDR2 YFSETQ. CDR3 residues: CASSPRRGSNGYTF. The DNA of the CDR3 is TGCGCCAGCAGCCCCAGGAGAGGGAGTAATGGCTACACCTTC. Drawing the rest from reference TRBV5-1 and TRBJ1-2, the complete variable domain is KAGVTQTPRYLIKTRGQQVTLSCSPISGHRSVSWYQQTPGQGLQFLFEYFSETQRNKGNFPGRFSGRQFSNSRSEMNVSTLELGDSALYLCASSPRRGSNGYTFGSGTRLTVV.

V and J are TRBV6-5 and TRBJ2-5; maybe TRBD1 (6 bases). The V gene lost 2 bases and the J gene lost 2 bases, with 9 bases spanning the gap. Germline V lookup: CDR1 MNHEY, CDR2 SVGAGI. The CDR3 runs to 14 residues. This chain's CDR3 is CASSYGTLQETQYF. The CDR3 coding sequence is TGTGCCAGCAGTTACGGGACACTACAAGAGACCCAGTACTTC.

The chain employs TRBV11-3 and TRBJ2-5; TRBD2 aligns across 13 bases. CDR3 length: 13 residues. Germline assignment: CDR1 SGHNT and CDR2 YENEEA. The V and J ends lost 8 bases and 5 bases, in that order; junction bases with no gene match: 2. This CDR3 reads CASGGLAGETQYF. CDR3 nucleotide sequence: TGTGCCAGCGGGGGACTAGCGGGGGAGACCCAGTACTTC.

A word on this clone: This specimen includes other DNA sequences encoding the same CDR3. The chain combines TRBV28 with TRBJ1-5, with TRBD1 identical over 8 bases. With 6 bases clipped from V and 0 bases from J, the junction kept 4 bases outside the gene matches. The CDR3 has 15 amino acids. CDR1 MDHEN and CDR2 SYDVKM come from the germline V gene. The CDR3 DNA follows: TGTGCCAGCAGCCTGACAGGGGATAGCAATCAGCCCCAGCATTTT. Protein sequence: CASSLTGDSNQPQHF.

This rearrangement joins TRBV19 to TRBJ1-1, with D maybe TRBD1 (5 bases). Trimming left V 3 bases short and J 2 bases short, with 7 bases between. Germline CDR1 and CDR2: LNHDA and SQIVND (reference sequence). There are 13 residues in the CDR3. The CDR3 nucleotides read TGTGCCAGTAGTATTAGGGGAAACACTGAAGCTTTCTTT. Its protein product is CASSIRGNTEAFF.

J is TRBJ2-5 and V is TRBV19; possible D gene TRBD1, 7 bases. Trimming left V 8 bases short and J 4 bases short, with 14 bases between. This CDR3 is 13 amino acids long. CDR1 and CDR2 from the germline V gene are LNHDA and SQIVND (reference sequence). CDR3 nucleotides: TGTGCCAGTTCAGGGGGGACAAGAGAGACCCAGTACTTC. Its translation: CASSGGTRETQYF.

This clone is a singleton in its sample. This chain joins TRBV5-4 and TRBJ2-1; weak D call: TRBD2 (6 bases). Trimming took off 4 bases at V and 0 bases at J, with 14 bases between the two ends. CDR1 and CDR2 from the germline V gene are SGHNT and YYREEE (reference sequence). This CDR3 spans 16 amino acids. DNA for the CDR3: TGTGCCAGCAGCACCGAACTAGCTGACTCCTACAATGAGCAGTTCTTC. Encoded protein: CASSTELADSYNEQFF.

This sequence joins TRBV5-1 and TRBJ2-2, with 9 bases fitting TRBD1. CDR3 length: 15 residues. Per germline, CDR1 SGHRS and CDR2 YFSETQ. V shed 4 bases, J shed 3 bases, and the junction held 4 bases outside the gene matches. CDR3 coding DNA: TGCGCCAGCAGCGTGGACAGGGGAGACACCGGGGAGCTGTTTTTT. This sequence encodes CASSVDRGDTGELFF.

The chain recombines TRBV2 with TRBJ1-5; tentatively, D is TRBD1 (5 bases). The CDR3 is 14 amino acids. Deletions cut 1 base from V and 6 bases from J, with 10 bases between. In germline, CDR1 is SNHLY, CDR2 FYNNEI. CDR3 residues: CASSEVAGGQPQHF. The CDR3 DNA reads as TGTGCCAGCAGTGAAGTGGCGGGGGGTCAGCCCCAGCATTTT.

The chain links TRBV29-1 to TRBJ1-5; a weak D match, TRBD1 (5 bases). Trimming removed 6 bases from V and 7 bases from J, with 22 bases in between. CDR1 and CDR2 (germline): SQVTM, ANQGSEA. The CDR3 loop spans 15 amino acids. This CDR3 is CSVMVGREAGQPQHF. CDR3 in DNA: TGCAGCGTGATGGTGGGCAGGGAAGCGGGACAGCCCCAGCATTTT.

The chain is built from TRBV5-6 and TRBJ1-5; tentatively, D is TRBD1 (5 bases). V lost 0 bases and J 6 bases, leaving 19 bases between the germline ends. The CDR3 spans 17 residues. Germline values: CDR1 SGHDT, CDR2 YYEEEE. The CDR3: CASSLARRGTVAQPQHF. The CDR3 region has the DNA TGTGCCAGCAGCTTGGCCCGAAGGGGAACCGTGGCTCAGCCCCAGCATTTT. The complete variable domain, with remaining parts taken from reference TRBV5-6 and TRBJ1-5, reads DAGVTQSPTHLIKTRGQQVTLRCSPKSGHDTVSWYQQALGQGPQFIFQYYEEEERQRGNFPDRFSGHQFPNYSSELNVNALLLGDSALYLCASSLARRGTVAQPQHFGDGTRLSIL.

In this sample, this clone turned up a few times. V usage is TRBV5-1 and J usage is TRBJ1-6; D perhaps matches TRBD1 (5 bases). V lost 0 bases to trimming and J lost 9 bases, with 13 bases between them. CDR3 length: 15 amino acids. CDR1 SGHRS and CDR2 YFSETQ come from the germline V gene. The CDR3 loop reads CASSLGQFQGSPLHF. The CDR3 DNA follows: TGCGCCAGCAGCTTGGGACAGTTTCAAGGTTCACCCCTCCACTTT.

This chain connects TRBV20-1 to TRBJ2-3, with TRBD2 matching over 9 bases. J gave up 0 bases and V 3 bases, and 13 bases lay outside the gene matches. This CDR3 is built from 18 residues. The germline gives CDR1 DFQATT, CDR2 SNEGSKA (reference sequence). The CDR3 spells CSASDWRREGRSTDTQYF. The CDR3 DNA is TGCAGTGCTAGTGATTGGCGGCGGGAGGGCCGTAGCACAGATACGCAGTATTTT.

V and J are TRBV28 and TRBJ2-2; a possible D gene is TRBD2 (6 bases). This CDR3 region has 16 residues. Germline V gene lookup returns CDR1 MDHEN and CDR2 SYDVKM. The V end was cut by 2 bases, the J end by 5 bases, with 15 bases between. CDR3 amino acids: CASSLRGGSYTGELFF. The CDR3 DNA sequence: TGTGCCAGCAGTTTAAGAGGAGGGAGCTATACCGGGGAGCTGTTTTTT.

CDR3 loop: CASSVLVGADGTDTQYF. CDR3 nucleotide sequence: TGTGCCAGCAGTGTCTTGGTGGGGGCGGATGGCACAGATACGCAGTATTTT. The V call is TRBV28, the J call TRBJ2-3, with D maybe TRBD1 (6 bases). Germline-derived CDR1 and CDR2 are MDHEN and SYDVKM. The CDR3 loop spans 17 amino acids. Trimming removed 5 bases at V and 1 base at J, with 19 bases between.

The chain combines TRBV6-5 with TRBJ1-5, with 9 bases lining up with TRBD1. The J segment lost 3 bases and the V segment lost 4 bases, leaving 7 bases of the junction unmatched. Germline CDR1 reads MNHEY; CDR2 reads SVGAGI. CDR3 length: 16 residues. The CDR3 DNA follows: TGTGCCAGCAGTTCCACAGGGGGCAGAACCAATCAGCCCCAGCATTTT. This gives the protein CASSSTGGRTNQPQHF.

A single count supports this clone. The chain is built from TRBV28 and TRBJ1-5; TRBD1 matches at 9 bases. The CDR3 has 16 residues. Germline V gene data show CDR1 as MDHEN and CDR2 as SYDVKM. V was clipped by 5 bases and J by 6 bases; unmatched bases: 11. The CDR3 is CASSPSGTGRIQPQHF. The CDR3 DNA reads as TGTGCCAGCAGTCCATCCGGGACAGGGCGTATTCAGCCCCAGCATTTT.